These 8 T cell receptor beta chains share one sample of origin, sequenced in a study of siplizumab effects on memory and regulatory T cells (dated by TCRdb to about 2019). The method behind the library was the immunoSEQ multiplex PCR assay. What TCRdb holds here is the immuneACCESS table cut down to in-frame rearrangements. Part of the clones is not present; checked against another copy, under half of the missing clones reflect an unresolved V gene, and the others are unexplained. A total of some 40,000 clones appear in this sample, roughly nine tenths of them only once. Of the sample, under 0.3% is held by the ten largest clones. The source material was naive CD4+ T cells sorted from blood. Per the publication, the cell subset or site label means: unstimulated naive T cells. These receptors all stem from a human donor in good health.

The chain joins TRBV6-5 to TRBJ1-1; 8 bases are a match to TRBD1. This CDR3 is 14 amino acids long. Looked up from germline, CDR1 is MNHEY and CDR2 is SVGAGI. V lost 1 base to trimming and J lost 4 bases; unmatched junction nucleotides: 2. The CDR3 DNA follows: TGTGCCAGCAGTTACTTTGGGACAGGCACTGAAGCTTTCTTT. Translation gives CASSYFGTGTEAFF.

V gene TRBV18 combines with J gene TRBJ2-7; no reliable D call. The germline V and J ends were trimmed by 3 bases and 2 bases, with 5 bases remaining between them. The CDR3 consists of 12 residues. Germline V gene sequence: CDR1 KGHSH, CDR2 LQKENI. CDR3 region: CASSPRPYEQYF. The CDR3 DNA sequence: TGTGCCAGCTCACCTCGCCCCTACGAGCAGTACTTC.

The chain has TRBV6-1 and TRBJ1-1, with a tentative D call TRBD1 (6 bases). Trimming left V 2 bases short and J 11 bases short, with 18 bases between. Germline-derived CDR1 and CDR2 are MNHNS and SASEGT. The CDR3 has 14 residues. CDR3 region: CASSERDTSQWAFF. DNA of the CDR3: TGTGCCAGCAGTGAAAGGGACACGTCCCAGTGGGCTTTCTTT.

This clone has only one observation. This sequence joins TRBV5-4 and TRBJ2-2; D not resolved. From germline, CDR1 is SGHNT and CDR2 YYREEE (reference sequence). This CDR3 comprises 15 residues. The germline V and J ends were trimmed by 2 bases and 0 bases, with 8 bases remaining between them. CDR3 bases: TGTGCCAGCAGCTTAGGGCAGCCGAACACCGGGGAGCTGTTTTTT. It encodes CASSLGQPNTGELFF.

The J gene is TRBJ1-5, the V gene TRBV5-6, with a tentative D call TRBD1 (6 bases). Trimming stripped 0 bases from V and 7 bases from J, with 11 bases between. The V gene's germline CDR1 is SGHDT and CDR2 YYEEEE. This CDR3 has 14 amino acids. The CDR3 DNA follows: TGTGCCAGCAGCTTGGACAGGGCTAACCAGCCCCAGCATTTT. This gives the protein CASSLDRANQPQHF.

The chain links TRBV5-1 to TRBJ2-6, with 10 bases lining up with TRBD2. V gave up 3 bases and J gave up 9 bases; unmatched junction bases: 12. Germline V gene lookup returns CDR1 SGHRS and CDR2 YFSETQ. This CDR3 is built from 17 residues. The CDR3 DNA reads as TGCGCCAGCAGCTCCGGGTCAGCGGGAGGGTCTGGCAACGTCCTGACTTTC. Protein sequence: CASSSGSAGGSGNVLTF.

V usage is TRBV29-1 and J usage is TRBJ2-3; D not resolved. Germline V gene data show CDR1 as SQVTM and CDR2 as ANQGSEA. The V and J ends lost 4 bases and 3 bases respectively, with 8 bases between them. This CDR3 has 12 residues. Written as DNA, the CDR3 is TGCAGCGTTGGCCTGGGGACAGATACGCAGTATTTT. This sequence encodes CSVGLGTDTQYF.

CDR3 amino acids: CAISEARLIAEQYF. In DNA form, the CDR3 reads TGTGCCATCAGTGAGGCGAGACTTATCGCCGAGCAGTACTTC. The chain recombines TRBV10-3 with TRBJ2-7; no definite D call. The V gene lost 2 bases and the J gene lost 6 bases, with 14 bases spanning the gap. Germline CDR1 ENHRY, CDR2 SYGVKD. CDR3 length equals 14 residues.